Shown below are 32 T cell receptor beta chains from a single sample sequenced in a study of shared T cell receptors in the human thymus. TCRdb's table, derived via immunoSEQ multiplex PCR, lists solely in-frame clones and lacks some. The table shows hundreds of thousands of clones, with approximately 88% occurring only once. In addition, the sample was reused for a study of human thymus T cells.

Material: thymocytes. These receptors all come from a boy less than two years old with a congenital heart defect.

This chain connects TRBV28 to TRBJ2-7, with D perhaps matching TRBD2 (6 bases). The CDR3 spans 14 residues. The V gene's germline CDR1 is MDHEN and CDR2 SYDVKM. Between the trimmed V and J ends, which lost 6 bases and 0 bases, there was a span of 12 bases. The CDR3 DNA reads TGTGCCAGCAGACCGGGGACTGGCTCCTACGAGCAGTACTTC. It translates to CASRPGTGSYEQYF.

The rearrangement uses TRBV25-1 and TRBJ1-1; TRBD1 aligns across 7 bases. The CDR3 sequence is 14 residues long. Per the germline V gene, CDR1 is MGHDK and CDR2 is SYGVNS. Trimming took 7 bases from V and 2 from J; bases not matched to a gene: 7. CDR3 sequence reads: CASTSGQFNTEAFF. The CDR3 DNA reads TGTGCCAGCACTTCGGGACAGTTTAACACTGAAGCTTTCTTT.

This sequence joins TRBV7-2 and TRBJ1-5, with no clear D. The CDR3 spans 16 residues. Germline V gene lookup returns CDR1 SGHTA and CDR2 FQGNSA. V shed 0 bases and J shed 5 bases, with 14 bases lying between them. CDR3 region: CASSLAPTPPHQPQHF. The CDR3 DNA follows: TGTGCCAGCAGCTTAGCCCCGACTCCACCCCATCAGCCCCAGCATTTT.

The table lists this clone with a few counts. This sequence joins TRBV5-4 and TRBJ2-7; possibly TRBD1 for D (6 bases). Germline assignment: CDR1 SGHNT and CDR2 YYREEE (reference sequence). This CDR3 region has 15 residues. The V and J ends lost 4 bases and 6 bases respectively, with 20 bases between them. The CDR3 sequence is CASSLRGVKGVEQYF. For the CDR3, the DNA is TGTGCCAGCAGCCTCCGAGGGGTAAAGGGGGTCGAGCAGTACTTC. Drawing the rest from reference TRBV5-4 and TRBJ2-7, the complete variable domain is ETGVTQSPTHLIKTRGQQVTLRCSSQSGHNTVSWYQQALGQGPQFIFQYYREEENGRGNFPPRFSGLQFPNYSSELNVNALELDDSALYLCASSLRGVKGVEQYFGPGTRLTVT.

V and J are TRBV6-6 and TRBJ2-1; 8 bases match TRBD2. J was trimmed by 8 bases and V by 7 bases; bases with no gene match: 7. The CDR3 consists of 13 residues. Looked up from germline, CDR1 is MNHNY and CDR2 is SVGAGI (reference sequence). CDR3 sequence reads: CASTRGLAHEQFF. DNA for the CDR3: TGTGCCAGCACCCGCGGACTAGCCCATGAGCAGTTCTTC.

In DNA form, the CDR3 reads TGTGCCAGCGACTCGGGACTAGACTACGAGCAGTACTTC. Amino acids: CASDSGLDYEQYF. The chain uses TRBV6-1 and TRBJ2-7; 8 nucleotides agree with TRBD2. This CDR3 contains 13 residues. Germline CDR1 MNHNS, CDR2 SASEGT. V was clipped by 8 bases and J by 3 bases; unmatched bases: 6.

The gene calls are TRBV7-9 and TRBJ2-7; 8 bases are a match to TRBD2. The CDR3 is made up of 16 amino acids. The ends lost 6 bases at V and 6 bases at J; junction bases unmatched: 16. CDR1 is SEHNR, CDR2 FQNEAQ, per germline (reference sequence). CDR3 bases: TGTGCCAGCAGTCCCTCCGGGGGACTAGGCATCGCCGAGCAGTACTTC. This encodes CASSPSGGLGIAEQYF.

In this sample, this clone turned up once. The chain carries TRBV6-1 and TRBJ1-5; D ambiguous. The germline V and J ends were trimmed by 5 bases and 5 bases, with 16 bases remaining between them. This CDR3 region has 15 residues. Germline CDR1 MNHNS, CDR2 SASEGT. In DNA, the CDR3 is TGTGCCAGCAGTCCAGTCGCTGGACTACATCAGCCCCAGCATTTT. Protein product: CASSPVAGLHQPQHF.

This clone was seen just once. The CDR3 loop reads CASSAPGPSSDIDTQYF. In DNA form, the CDR3 reads TGTGCCAGCAGCGCCCCGGGTCCTTCCTCGGATATTGATACGCAGTATTTT. The V and J genes are TRBV4-2 and TRBJ2-3; the D is unclear. Germline V gives CDR1 LGHNA, CDR2 YNFKEQ. The CDR3 is made up of 17 amino acids. The V end lost 5 bases, the J end lost 6 bases, and 24 bases lay between the germline ends.

The chain joins TRBV7-2 to TRBJ2-1; 7 bases map to TRBD2. Per germline, CDR1 SGHTA and CDR2 FQGNSA. V was pared by 1 base and J by 2 bases, with 5 bases of the junction left unmatched. This CDR3 has 16 residues. For the CDR3, the DNA is TGTGCCAGCAGCTTAGAGCCAGGGAGGGCCTACAATGAGCAGTTCTTC. Translating gives CASSLEPGRAYNEQFF.

The J gene is TRBJ2-7, the V gene TRBV14; D remains unclear. The V end lost 0 bases, the J end lost 5 bases, and 11 bases lay between the germline ends. Germline V lookup: CDR1 SGHDN, CDR2 FVKESK. The CDR3 extends over 14 amino acids. CDR3 in DNA: TGTGCCAGCAGCCAAGATCTCCCCCTCCACGAGCAGTACTTC. This sequence encodes CASSQDLPLHEQYF.

The rearrangement joins TRBV15 to TRBJ1-2; D is perhaps TRBD1 (6 bases). This CDR3 contains 19 residues. The germline V and J ends were trimmed by 0 bases and 1 base, with 21 bases remaining between them. Germline V gives CDR1 LNHNV, CDR2 YYDKDF (reference sequence). The CDR3 coding sequence is TGTGCCACCAGCAGAGATTTAGGGGGTGGGCAAGCTATTAACTATGGCTACACCTTC. Amino acid sequence: CATSRDLGGGQAINYGYTF. Using reference TRBV15 and TRBJ1-2 for the parts outside the CDR3, the full variable domain is DAMVIQNPRYQVTQFGKPVTLSCSQTLNHNVMYWYQQKSSQAPKLLFHYYDKDFNNEADTPDNFQSRRPNTSFCFLDIRSPGLGDTAMYLCATSRDLGGGQAINYGYTFGSGTRLTVV.

The rearrangement uses TRBV9 and TRBJ1-1; 7 bases match TRBD1. Trimming at V came to 4 bases and at J to 7 bases, leaving 7 bases not matched to a gene. This CDR3 has 13 amino acids. Germline lookup yields CDR1 SGDLS and CDR2 YYNGEE. The DNA of the CDR3 is TGTGCCAGCAGCTCCCACCAGGGGGGTGAAGCTTTCTTT. This codes for CASSSHQGGEAFF.

This chain links TRBV5-6 with TRBJ1-5; TRBD1 matches at 12 bases. Germline loops: CDR1 SGHDT, CDR2 YYEEEE. The CDR3 loop spans 18 amino acids. V was clipped by 9 bases and J by 2 bases; unmatched bases: 15. CDR3 nucleotides: TGTGCCACAAATAACCGGGACAGGGGGCGTTTTGGCAATCAGCCCCAGCATTTT. Its protein is CATNNRDRGRFGNQPQHF. The whole variable domain, remainder taken from reference TRBV5-6 and TRBJ1-5, is DAGVTQSPTHLIKTRGQQVTLRCSPKSGHDTVSWYQQALGQGPQFIFQYYEEEERQRGNFPDRFSGHQFPNYSSELNVNALLLGDSALYLCATNNRDRGRFGNQPQHFGDGTRLSIL.

The V gene is TRBV7-9, the J gene TRBJ1-1, with D tentatively TRBD1 (6 bases). V was clipped by 0 bases and J by 3 bases, with 14 bases between them. Germline V gene sequence: CDR1 SEHNR, CDR2 FQNEAQ (reference sequence). CDR3 length equals 16 residues. CDR3 region: CASSLATIRGHTEAFF. CDR3 sequence (DNA): TGTGCCAGCAGCTTAGCTACGATCAGGGGTCACACTGAAGCTTTCTTT.

The V call is TRBV6-5, the J call TRBJ2-2; TRBD2 matches at 8 bases. The CDR3 runs 13 residues. Germline trimming cut 5 bases from V and 4 bases from J; bases unmatched to any gene: 0. Germline values: CDR1 MNHEY, CDR2 SVGAGI. CDR3 residues: CASSLAGTGELFF. The CDR3 DNA reads as TGTGCCAGCAGTCTAGCGGGCACCGGGGAGCTGTTTTTT.

In its sample, this clone was seen once. The rearrangement links TRBV7-2 to TRBJ1-5; 9 bases align to TRBD1. Germline loops: CDR1 SGHTA, CDR2 FQGNSA. Trimming at V came to 1 base and at J to 6 bases, leaving 4 bases not matched to a gene. The CDR3 length is 15 residues. The CDR3 DNA reads as TGTGCCAGCAGCTTAGGGGGACAGGGCGGTCAGCCCCAGCATTTT. The encoded protein is CASSLGGQGGQPQHF. Complete variable domain (other parts from reference TRBV7-2 and TRBJ1-5): GAGVSQSPSNKVTEKGKDVELRCDPISGHTALYWYRQSLGQGLEFLIYFQGNSAPDKSGLPSDRFSAERTGGSVSTLTIQRTQQEDSAVYLCASSLGGQGGQPQHFGDGTRLSIL.

V is TRBV4-3 and J is TRBJ2-5; 12 nucleotides line up with TRBD2. This CDR3 contains 17 residues. Germline loops: CDR1 LGHNA, CDR2 YSLEER. V dropped 1 base and J dropped 3; count of bases not matched to a gene: 6. The CDR3 DNA reads as TGCGCCAGCAGCCAAGCCCCCCGGACTAGCGGGAAAGAGACCCAGTACTTC. Translation: CASSQAPRTSGKETQYF.

This clone has just a few counts. The chain is built from TRBV28 and TRBJ2-7, with TRBD1 matching 7 bases. The CDR3 contains 15 residues. CDR1 and CDR2 (germline): MDHEN, SYDVKM. V lost 3 bases and J lost 0; bases outside the gene matches: 5. The CDR3 bases are TGTGCCAGCAGTTTCGAGGGGGCCTACTCCTACGAGCAGTACTTC. This encodes CASSFEGAYSYEQYF.

This chain connects TRBV27 to TRBJ2-7, with D maybe TRBD2 (5 bases). Per germline, CDR1 MNHEY and CDR2 SMNVEV (reference sequence). The CDR3 runs 13 residues. The ends were cut back, 5 bases at V and 3 bases at J, with 11 bases in the middle. This chain's CDR3 is CASSPSGCYEQYF. The CDR3 DNA sequence: TGTGCCAGCAGTCCCTCGGGGTGCTACGAGCAGTACTTC.

The chain has TRBV16 and TRBJ2-7, with D possibly matching TRBD1 (5 bases). Germline assignment: CDR1 KGHSY and CDR2 FQNENV. Trimming took 2 bases from V and 7 from J, leaving 9 bases between them. This CDR3 has 12 residues. The CDR3 loop reads CASSQAPGEQYF. CDR3 in DNA: TGTGCCAGCAGCCAAGCCCCAGGGGAGCAGTACTTC.

The chain uses TRBV6-5 and TRBJ2-7; no clear D. Trimming removed 5 bases from V and 1 base from J, with 6 bases in between. CDR3 length: 12 amino acids. CDR1 and CDR2 from the germline V gene are MNHEY and SVGAGI. The CDR3 reads CASSGLSYEQYF. In DNA form, the CDR3 reads TGTGCCAGCAGTGGTCTATCCTACGAGCAGTACTTC.

The rearrangement uses TRBV13 and TRBJ2-7, with D possibly being TRBD1 (6 bases). The CDR3 covers 12 residues. Germline V lookup: CDR1 PRHDT, CDR2 FYEKMQ (reference sequence). V gave up 1 base and J gave up 9 bases, with 10 bases separating them. The CDR3, as DNA: TGTGCCAGCAGCTTAGACAGGGCGCGGCAGTACTTC. Its protein is CASSLDRARQYF.

This chain joins TRBV5-1 and TRBJ2-7; D perhaps matches TRBD2 (6 bases). The CDR3 contains 15 residues. Germline V CDR1 and CDR2: SGHRS, YFSETQ. V was pared by 0 bases and J by 5 bases, with 15 bases between. The CDR3 loop is CASSLAPGGIHEQYF. Here the CDR3 DNA reads TGCGCCAGCAGCTTGGCCCCCGGCGGGATCCACGAGCAGTACTTC.

This rearrangement joins TRBV7-9 to TRBJ2-4, with 7 bases identical to TRBD1. The CDR3 is 15 amino acids. Per germline, CDR1 SEHNR and CDR2 FQNEAQ (reference sequence). With 4 bases clipped from V and 2 bases from J, the junction kept 5 bases outside the gene matches. DNA of the CDR3: TGTGCCAGCAGCTACACAGGGGATCCCAAAAACATTCAGTACTTC. It encodes CASSYTGDPKNIQYF.

The chain has TRBV27 and TRBJ2-7; TRBD2 matches 9 bases. The CDR3 length is 15 residues. V lost 5 bases and J lost 4; bases outside the gene matches: 9. CDR1 and CDR2 from the germline V gene are MNHEY and SMNVEV (reference sequence). The CDR3 region is CASSPRLADRYEQYF. The CDR3 DNA follows: TGTGCCAGCAGTCCCCGACTAGCGGACCGATACGAGCAGTACTTC.

The chain is built from TRBV7-9 and TRBJ1-5; the match to TRBD1 covers 9 bases. From germline, CDR1 is SEHNR and CDR2 FQNEAQ (reference sequence). The CDR3 consists of 14 residues. The trim removed 5 bases at V and 7 bases at J, leaving 6 bases unmatched. The chain's CDR3 is CASSPGQGKQPQHF. The CDR3 coding sequence is TGTGCCAGCAGCCCGGGACAGGGAAAGCAGCCCCAGCATTTT.

The rearrangement uses TRBV28 and TRBJ2-7; 10 bases match TRBD2. The length of the CDR3 is 13 residues. CDR1 is MDHEN and CDR2 is SYDVKM in the germline V gene. The V and J ends lost 7 bases and 4 bases, in that order; junction bases with no gene match: 4. CDR3: CASTEAGGYEQYF. The CDR3 DNA follows: TGTGCCAGCACTGAAGCGGGAGGGTACGAGCAGTACTTC.

This clone came up once. The chain couples TRBV7-6 to TRBJ2-1; 7 bases are shared with TRBD2. Germline CDR1 SGHVS, CDR2 FNYEAQ. V lost 4 bases and J lost 0; bases outside the gene matches: 6. This CDR3 is 16 amino acids long. This chain's CDR3 is CASSYRLASSYNEQFF. The DNA for the CDR3 is TGTGCCAGCAGCTATAGACTAGCAAGCTCCTACAATGAGCAGTTCTTC.

The chain recombines TRBV29-1 with TRBJ2-5; D unresolved. The CDR3 is 8 amino acids. Germline loops: CDR1 SQVTM, CDR2 ANQGSEA. Trimming took off 7 bases at V and 5 bases at J, with 2 bases between the two ends. The CDR3 DNA follows: TGCAGCGCGGAGACCCAGTACTTC. Encoded protein: CSAETQYF.

The chain combines TRBV5-1 with TRBJ1-1; D is unresolved. The CDR3 is 13 amino acids. V was clipped by 0 bases and J by 1 base, with 4 bases between them. Germline CDR1 and CDR2: SGHRS and YFSETQ. The CDR3 bases are TGCGCCAGCAGCTTGGGCGGGAACACTGAAGCTTTCTTT. Protein: CASSLGGNTEAFF.

The chain links TRBV28 to TRBJ2-7; TRBD2 aligns across 8 bases. Losses at the gene ends were 8 bases for V and 2 bases for J; bases not matched to a gene: 11. Germline V lookup: CDR1 MDHEN, CDR2 SYDVKM. The CDR3 is 15 residues long. CDR3 amino acids: CASGGGGFITYEQYF. Written as DNA, the CDR3 is TGTGCCAGCGGCGGCGGGGGGTTTATTACCTACGAGCAGTACTTC.